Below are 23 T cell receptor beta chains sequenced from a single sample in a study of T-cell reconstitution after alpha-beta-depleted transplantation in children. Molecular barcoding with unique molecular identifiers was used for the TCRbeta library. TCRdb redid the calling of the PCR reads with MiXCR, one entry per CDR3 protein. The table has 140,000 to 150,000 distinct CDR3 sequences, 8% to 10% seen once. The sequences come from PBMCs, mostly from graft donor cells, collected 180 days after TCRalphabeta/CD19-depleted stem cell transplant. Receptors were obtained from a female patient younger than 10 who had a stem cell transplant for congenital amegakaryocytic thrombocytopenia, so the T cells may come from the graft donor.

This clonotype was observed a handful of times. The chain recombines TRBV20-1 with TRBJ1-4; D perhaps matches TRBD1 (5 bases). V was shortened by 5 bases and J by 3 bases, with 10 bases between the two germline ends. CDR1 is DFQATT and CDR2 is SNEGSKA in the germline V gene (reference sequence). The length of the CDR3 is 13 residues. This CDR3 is CSALRVSNEKLFF. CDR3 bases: TGCAGTGCTCTCAGGGTTTCTAATGAAAAACTGTTTTTT.

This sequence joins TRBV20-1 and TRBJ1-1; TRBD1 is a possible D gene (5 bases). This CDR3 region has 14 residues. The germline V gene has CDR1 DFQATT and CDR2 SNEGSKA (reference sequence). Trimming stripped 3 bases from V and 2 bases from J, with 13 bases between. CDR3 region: CSASVGTLNTEAFF. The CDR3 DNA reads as TGCAGTGCTAGCGTCGGGACCTTAAACACTGAAGCTTTCTTT.

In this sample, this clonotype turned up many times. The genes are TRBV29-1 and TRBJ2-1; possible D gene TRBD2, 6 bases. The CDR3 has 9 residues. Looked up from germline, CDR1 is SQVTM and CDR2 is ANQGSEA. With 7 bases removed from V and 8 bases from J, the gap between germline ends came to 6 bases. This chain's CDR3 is CSGGDEQFF. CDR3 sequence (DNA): TGCAGCGGGGGGGATGAGCAGTTCTTC.

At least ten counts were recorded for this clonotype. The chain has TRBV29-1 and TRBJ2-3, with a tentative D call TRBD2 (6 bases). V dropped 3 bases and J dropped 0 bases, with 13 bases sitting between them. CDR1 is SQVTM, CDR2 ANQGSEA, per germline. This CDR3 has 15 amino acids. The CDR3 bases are TGCAGCGTTGAGGACTATCTAACTAGCACAGATACGCAGTATTTT. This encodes CSVEDYLTSTDTQYF.

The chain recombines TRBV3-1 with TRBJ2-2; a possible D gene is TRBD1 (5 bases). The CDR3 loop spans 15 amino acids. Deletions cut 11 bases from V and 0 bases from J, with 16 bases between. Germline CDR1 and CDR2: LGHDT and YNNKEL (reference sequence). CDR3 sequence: CASCPTATNTGELFF. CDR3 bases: TGTGCCTCCTGCCCGACAGCCACGAACACCGGGGAGCTGTTTTTT.

As DNA, the CDR3 is TGTGCCAGCAGTTTTTCAGGGATGGGGACTGAAGCTTTCTTT. Amino acids: CASSFSGMGTEAFF. The rearrangement links TRBV12-3 or TRBV12-4 to TRBJ1-1; possibly TRBD1 for D (5 bases). Between the trimmed V and J ends, which lost 3 bases and 5 bases, there was a span of 13 bases. CDR3 length equals 14 residues.

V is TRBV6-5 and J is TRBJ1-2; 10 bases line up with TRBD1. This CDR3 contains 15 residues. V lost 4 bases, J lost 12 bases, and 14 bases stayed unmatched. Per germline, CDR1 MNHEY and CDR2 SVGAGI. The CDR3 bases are TGTGCCAGCAGTTCCTCCGGGACAGGGGTAATAGGGGACACCTTC. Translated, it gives CASSSSGTGVIGDTF.

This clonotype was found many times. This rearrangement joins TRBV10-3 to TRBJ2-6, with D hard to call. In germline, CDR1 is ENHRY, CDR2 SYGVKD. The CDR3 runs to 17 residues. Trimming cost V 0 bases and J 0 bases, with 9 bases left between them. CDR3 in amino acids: CAISESQLYSGANVLTF. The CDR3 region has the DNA TGTGCCATCAGTGAGTCACAGTTATACTCTGGGGCCAACGTCCTGACTTTC.

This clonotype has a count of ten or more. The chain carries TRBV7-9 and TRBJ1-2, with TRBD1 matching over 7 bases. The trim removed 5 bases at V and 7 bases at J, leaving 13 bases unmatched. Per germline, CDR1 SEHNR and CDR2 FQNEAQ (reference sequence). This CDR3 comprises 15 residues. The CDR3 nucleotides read TGTGCCAGCAGCACCGAAGGGGGCAGGCTCCCTGGCTACACCTTC. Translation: CASSTEGGRLPGYTF.

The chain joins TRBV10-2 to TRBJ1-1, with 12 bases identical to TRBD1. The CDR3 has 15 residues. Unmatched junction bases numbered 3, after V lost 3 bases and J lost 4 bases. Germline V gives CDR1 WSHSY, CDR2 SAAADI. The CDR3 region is CASSEGTGGVTEAFF. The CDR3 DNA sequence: TGCGCCAGCAGTGAAGGGACAGGGGGCGTCACTGAAGCTTTCTTT.

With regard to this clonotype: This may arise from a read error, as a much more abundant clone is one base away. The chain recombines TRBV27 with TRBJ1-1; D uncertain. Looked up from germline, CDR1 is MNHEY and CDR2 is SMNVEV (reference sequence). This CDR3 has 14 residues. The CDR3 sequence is CASSPDIPNTDAFF. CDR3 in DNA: TGTGCCAGCAGTCCCGACATCCCGAACACTGACGCTTTCTTT.

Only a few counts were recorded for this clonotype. The CDR3 sequence is CASSLVGHWNSPLHF. The DNA of the CDR3 is TGTGCCAGCAGTTTGGTTGGACATTGGAATTCACCCCTCCACTTT. V usage is TRBV27 and J usage is TRBJ1-6; D perhaps matches TRBD1 (5 bases). The germline V gene encodes CDR1 MNHEY and CDR2 SMNVEV (reference sequence). This CDR3 region has 15 residues. V lost 3 bases and J lost 7, with 13 bases in between.

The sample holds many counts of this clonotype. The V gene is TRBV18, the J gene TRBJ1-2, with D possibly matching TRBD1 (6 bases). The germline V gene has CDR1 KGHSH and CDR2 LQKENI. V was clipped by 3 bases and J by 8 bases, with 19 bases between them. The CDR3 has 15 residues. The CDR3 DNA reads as TGTGCCAGCTCACCCTCCGGACAGACGGCTCGAGGCTACACCTTC. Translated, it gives CASSPSGQTARGYTF.

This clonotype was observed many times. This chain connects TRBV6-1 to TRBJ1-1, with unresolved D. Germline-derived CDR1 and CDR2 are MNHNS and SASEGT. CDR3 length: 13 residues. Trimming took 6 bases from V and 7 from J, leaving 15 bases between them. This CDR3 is CASREDGLGEAFF. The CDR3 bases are TGTGCCAGCAGAGAGGACGGCCTGGGTGAAGCTTTCTTT.

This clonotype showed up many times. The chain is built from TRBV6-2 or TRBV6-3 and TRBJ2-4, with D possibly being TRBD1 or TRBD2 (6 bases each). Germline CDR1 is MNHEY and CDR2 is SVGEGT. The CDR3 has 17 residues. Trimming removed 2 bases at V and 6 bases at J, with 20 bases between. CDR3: CASSYEWGADSGNIQYF. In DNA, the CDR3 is TGTGCCAGCAGTTACGAATGGGGGGCGGATAGTGGAAACATTCAGTACTTC.

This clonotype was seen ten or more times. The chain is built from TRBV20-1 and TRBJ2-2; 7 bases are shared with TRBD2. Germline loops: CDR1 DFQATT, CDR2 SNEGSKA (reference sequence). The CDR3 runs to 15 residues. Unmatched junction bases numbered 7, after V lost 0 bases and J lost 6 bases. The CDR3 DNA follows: TGCAGTGCTAGAGATGTGGGAGGGCGACCCGGGGAGCTGTTTTTT. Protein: CSARDVGGRPGELFF.

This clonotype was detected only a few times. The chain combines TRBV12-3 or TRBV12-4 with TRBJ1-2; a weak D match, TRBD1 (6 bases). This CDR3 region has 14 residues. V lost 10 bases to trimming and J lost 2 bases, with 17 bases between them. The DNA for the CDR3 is TGTGCCACCTCACTGGGGGGCCGAAACTATGGCTACACCTTC. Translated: CATSLGGRNYGYTF.

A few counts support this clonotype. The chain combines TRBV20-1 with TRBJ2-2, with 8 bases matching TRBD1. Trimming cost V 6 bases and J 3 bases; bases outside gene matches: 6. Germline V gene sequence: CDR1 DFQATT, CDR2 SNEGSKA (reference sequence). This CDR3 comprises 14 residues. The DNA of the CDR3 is TGCAGTGCCCTGGGACAGGTAGACACCGGGGAGCTGTTTTTT. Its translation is CSALGQVDTGELFF.

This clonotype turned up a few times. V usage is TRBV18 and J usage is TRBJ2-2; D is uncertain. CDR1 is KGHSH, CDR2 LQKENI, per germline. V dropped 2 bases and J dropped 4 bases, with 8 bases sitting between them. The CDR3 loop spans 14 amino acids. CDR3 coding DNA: TGTGCCAGCTCACCAGATTCTTCCACCGGGGAGCTGTTTTTT. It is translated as CASSPDSSTGELFF.

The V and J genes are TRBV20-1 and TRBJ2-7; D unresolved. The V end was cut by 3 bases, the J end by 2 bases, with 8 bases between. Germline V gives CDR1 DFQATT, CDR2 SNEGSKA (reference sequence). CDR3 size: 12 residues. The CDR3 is CSARRYAYEQYF. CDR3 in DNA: TGCAGTGCTAGGCGCTACGCCTACGAGCAGTACTTC.

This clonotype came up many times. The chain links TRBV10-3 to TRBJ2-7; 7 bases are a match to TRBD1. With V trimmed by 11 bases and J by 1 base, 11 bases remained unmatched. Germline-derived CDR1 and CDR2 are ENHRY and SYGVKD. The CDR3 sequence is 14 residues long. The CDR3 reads CAVGPGQLSYEQYF. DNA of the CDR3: TGTGCCGTCGGACCGGGACAGCTTTCCTACGAGCAGTACTTC.

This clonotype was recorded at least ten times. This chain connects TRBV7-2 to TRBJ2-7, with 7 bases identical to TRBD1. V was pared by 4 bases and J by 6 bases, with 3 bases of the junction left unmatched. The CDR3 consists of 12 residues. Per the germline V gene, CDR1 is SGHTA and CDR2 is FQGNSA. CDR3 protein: CASSSPGGEQYF. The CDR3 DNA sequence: TGTGCCAGCAGCTCCCCAGGGGGCGAGCAGTACTTC.

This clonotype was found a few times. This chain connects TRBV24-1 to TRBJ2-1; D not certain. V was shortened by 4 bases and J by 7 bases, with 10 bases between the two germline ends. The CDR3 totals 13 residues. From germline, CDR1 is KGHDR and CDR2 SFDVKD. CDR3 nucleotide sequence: TGTGCCACCAGTGACCGGAGATCAAATGAGCAGTTCTTC. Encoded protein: CATSDRRSNEQFF.